One and the same sample provided the 17 T cell receptor beta chains below, sequenced in a study of T cells in Graves' hyperthyroidism and ophthalmopathy. RNA transcripts yielded amplified TCR beta CDR3 regions. TCR CDR3 regions were first amplified by RT-PCR with HTBI primers. MiXCR, applied by TCRdb to the multiplex PCR reads, yields one record per CDR3 protein. Of approximately 700,000 distinct CDR3 sequences listed, roughly 15% are singletons. The specimen sequenced was blood. Receptors were obtained from a man aged 18-30 years with Graves' hyperthyroidism.

This clonotype appeared many times. CDR3 loop: CAITTGQGAHEQYF. The CDR3 bases are TGTGCCATCACTACGGGACAGGGGGCCCACGAGCAGTACTTC. V and J are TRBV10-3 and TRBJ2-7, with TRBD1 matching 12 bases. The CDR3 length is 14 residues. CDR1 and CDR2 from the germline V gene are ENHRY and SYGVKD. The ends lost 7 bases at V and 5 bases at J; junction bases unmatched: 6.

This clonotype was counted only a few times. CDR3 amino acids: CASSPPPGVAGGPGGELFF. CDR3 bases: TGTGCCAGCAGCCCACCCCCTGGAGTAGCGGGAGGGCCCGGCGGGGAGCTGTTTTTT. The J gene is TRBJ2-2, the V gene TRBV7-9, with 11 bases fitting TRBD2. Germline CDR1 is SEHNR and CDR2 is FQNEAQ (reference sequence). The V and J ends lost 5 bases and 7 bases, in that order; junction bases with no gene match: 18. This CDR3 contains 19 residues.

This clonotype came up many times. The V call is TRBV28, the J call TRBJ2-1, with 11 bases lining up with TRBD2. The V segment lost 7 bases and the J segment 9 bases; nucleotides outside the gene matches: 20. Germline V CDR1 and CDR2: MDHEN, SYDVKM. CDR3 length: 18 residues. In DNA, the CDR3 is TGTGCCAGCAACACCGCGGGGATACTAGCGGGGGACGGAGGTGAGCAGTTCTTC. Encoded protein: CASNTAGILAGDGGEQFF.

This clonotype was observed a handful of times. The chain combines TRBV20-1 with TRBJ2-1, with 9 positions matching TRBD2. CDR3 size: 13 residues. The germline gives CDR1 DFQATT, CDR2 SNEGSKA (reference sequence). With V trimmed by 5 bases and J by 4 bases, 3 bases remained unmatched. The CDR3 DNA sequence: TGCAGTGCTGGACTAGCGTTATACAATGAGCAGTTCTTC. Amino acid sequence: CSAGLALYNEQFF.

This clonotype came up many times. The CDR3 is CASRVTVEAFF. Written as DNA, the CDR3 is TGTGCCAGCAGGGTGACAGTTGAAGCTTTCTTT. The V gene is TRBV6-1, the J gene TRBJ1-1, with D maybe TRBD1 (5 bases). The CDR3 loop spans 11 amino acids. Germline CDR1 MNHNS, CDR2 SASEGT. Between the trimmed V and J ends, which lost 6 bases and 7 bases, there was a span of 9 bases.

This clonotype was detected ten times or more. The gene calls are TRBV7-9 and TRBJ2-7; D is uncertain. Between the trimmed V and J ends, which lost 2 bases and 2 bases, there was a span of 7 bases. The CDR3 covers 13 residues. The germline CDR1 and CDR2 sequences are SEHNR and FQNEAQ (reference sequence). CDR3 sequence: CASSLLPTYEQYF. Here the CDR3 DNA reads TGTGCCAGCAGCTTACTCCCTACCTACGAGCAGTACTTC.

The sample holds many counts of this clonotype. V gene TRBV28 combines with J gene TRBJ1-1, with D hard to call. CDR1 is MDHEN, CDR2 SYDVKM, per germline. CDR3 length equals 13 residues. Trimming took off 4 bases at V and 1 base at J, with 7 bases between the two ends. CDR3 region: CASSSSGNTEAFF. The CDR3 nucleotides read TGTGCCAGCAGTTCTTCCGGGAACACTGAAGCTTTCTTT. The whole variable domain, filled in from reference TRBV28 and TRBJ1-1, reads DVKVTQSSRYLVKRTGEKVFLECVQDMDHENMFWYRQDPGLGLRLIYFSYDVKMKEKGDIPEGYSVSREKKERFSLILESASTNQTSMYLCASSSSGNTEAFFGQGTRLTVV.

J is TRBJ2-1 and V is TRBV24-1; D is possibly TRBD2 (5 bases). Looked up from germline, CDR1 is KGHDR and CDR2 is SFDVKD. The V end lost 4 bases, the J end lost 7 bases, and 10 bases lay between the germline ends. The CDR3 is 13 amino acids. The CDR3 DNA reads TGTGCCACCAGTGACCCTAGCATAAATGAGCAGTTCTTC. It translates to CATSDPSINEQFF.

This clonotype was seen repeatedly, ten times or more. The V gene is TRBV2, the J gene TRBJ2-7; 14 positions match TRBD2. The CDR3 is 15 amino acids. Germline V CDR1 and CDR2: SNHLY, FYNNEI. V shed 4 bases, J shed 4 bases, and the junction held 3 bases outside the gene matches. This CDR3 is CASSAGTSGRYEQYF. The CDR3 bases are TGTGCCAGCAGTGCAGGGACTAGCGGGAGATACGAGCAGTACTTC.

This clonotype has just a few counts. The gene calls are TRBV20-1 and TRBJ2-7, with 9 nucleotides matching TRBD2. The germline gives CDR1 DFQATT, CDR2 SNEGSKA (reference sequence). The V and J ends lost 3 bases and 6 bases, in that order; junction bases with no gene match: 15. This CDR3 contains 16 residues. CDR3 sequence reads: CSASNGEREVVGEQYF. In DNA, the CDR3 is TGCAGTGCTAGTAATGGGGAGCGGGAGGTAGTAGGCGAGCAGTACTTC.

This clonotype was counted ten times or more. CDR3 bases: TGCAGTGCTAGAGAGGGGGAACAGTGGCTGAACACTGAAGCTTTCTTT. It translates to CSAREGEQWLNTEAFF. This chain joins TRBV20-1 and TRBJ1-1, with D maybe TRBD1 (5 bases). Germline V lookup: CDR1 DFQATT, CDR2 SNEGSKA (reference sequence). CDR3 length equals 16 residues. Between the trimmed V and J ends, which lost 0 bases and 0 bases, there was a span of 14 bases.

This clonotype was seen more than once but under ten times. The chain joins TRBV12-5 to TRBJ2-6; 8 nucleotides match TRBD1. Per germline, CDR1 LGHNT and CDR2 FRNRAP. The junction had 1 base not matched to a gene; V was cut back by 4 bases and J by 2 bases. CDR3 length equals 15 residues. CDR3 nucleotides: TGTGCTAGTGGTTCCAGGGGGCCTGGGGCCAACGTCCTGACTTTC. Amino acids: CASGSRGPGANVLTF.

There are a few counts of this clonotype. J is TRBJ2-7 and V is TRBV4-2; the match to TRBD1 covers 8 bases. The V segment lost 0 bases and the J segment 6 bases; nucleotides outside the gene matches: 4. CDR1 and CDR2 from the germline V gene are LGHNA and YNFKEQ. The CDR3 is 14 amino acids. This CDR3 is CASSQDDRGGEQYF. DNA for the CDR3: TGTGCCAGCAGCCAAGATGACAGGGGAGGCGAGCAGTACTTC.

This clonotype has a count of ten or more. The chain carries TRBV12-3 or TRBV12-4 and TRBJ1-1; TRBD1 is a possible D gene (5 bases). There are 16 residues in the CDR3. The ends were cut back, 3 bases at V and 1 base at J, with 15 bases in the middle. The CDR3 region has the DNA TGTGCCAGCAGTTTCTGGGAGGGGATCTCGAACACTGAAGCTTTCTTT. It encodes CASSFWEGISNTEAFF.

This clonotype was seen many times. The CDR3 sequence is CASSPGKPRDEQFF. The CDR3 nucleotides read TGTGCCAGCAGTCCTGGGAAGCCTCGGGATGAGCAGTTCTTC. This chain joins TRBV28 and TRBJ2-1; D gene uncertain. The CDR3 has 14 residues. Between the trimmed V and J ends, which lost 5 bases and 8 bases, there was a span of 16 bases. Germline V gene data show CDR1 as MDHEN and CDR2 as SYDVKM.

This chain uses TRBV7-9 with TRBJ1-2, with D possibly matching TRBD1 (5 bases). This CDR3 has 16 amino acids. CDR1 is SEHNR and CDR2 is FQNEAQ in the germline V gene (reference sequence). Between the trimmed V and J ends, which lost 1 base and 2 bases, there was a span of 14 bases. CDR3 protein: CASSLVPGLKNYGYTF. The CDR3 DNA reads TGTGCCAGCAGCTTAGTCCCGGGACTTAAAAACTATGGCTACACCTTC.

This clonotype was observed a few times. The chain has TRBV24-1 and TRBJ2-7, with 10 bases lining up with TRBD2. Germline CDR1 and CDR2: KGHDR and SFDVKD. The junction had 11 bases not matched to a gene; V was cut back by 7 bases and J by 6 bases. The CDR3 is made up of 15 amino acids. CDR3 DNA: TGTGCCACCAGCGATAGCGGGAGGCCAGGGGGCGAGCAGTACTTC. Protein: CATSDSGRPGGEQYF.